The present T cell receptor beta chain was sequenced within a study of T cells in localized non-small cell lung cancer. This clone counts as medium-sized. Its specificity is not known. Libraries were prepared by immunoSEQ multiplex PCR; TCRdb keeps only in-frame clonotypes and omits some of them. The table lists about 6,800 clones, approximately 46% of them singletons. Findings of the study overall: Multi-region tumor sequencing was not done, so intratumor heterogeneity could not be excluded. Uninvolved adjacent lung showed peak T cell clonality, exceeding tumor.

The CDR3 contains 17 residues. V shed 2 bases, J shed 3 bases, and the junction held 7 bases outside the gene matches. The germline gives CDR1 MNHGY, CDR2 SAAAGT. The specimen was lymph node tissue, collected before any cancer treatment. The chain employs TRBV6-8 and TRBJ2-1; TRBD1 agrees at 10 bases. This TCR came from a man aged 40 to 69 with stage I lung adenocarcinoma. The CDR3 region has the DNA TGTGCCAGCAGTTACCTGGGACAGGGGAGGAACTACAATGAGCAGTTCTTC. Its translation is CASSYLGQGRNYNEQFF.